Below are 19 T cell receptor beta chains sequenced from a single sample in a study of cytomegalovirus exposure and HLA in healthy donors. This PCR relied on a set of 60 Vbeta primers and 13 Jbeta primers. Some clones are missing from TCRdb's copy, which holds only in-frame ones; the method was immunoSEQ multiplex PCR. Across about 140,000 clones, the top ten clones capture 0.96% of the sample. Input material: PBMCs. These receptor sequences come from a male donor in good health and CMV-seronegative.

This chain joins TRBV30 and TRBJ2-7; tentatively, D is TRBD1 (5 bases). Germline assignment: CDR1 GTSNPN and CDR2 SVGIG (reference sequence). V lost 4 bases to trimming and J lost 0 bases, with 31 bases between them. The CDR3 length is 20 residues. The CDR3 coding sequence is TGTGCCTGGATAAGATTTCCCACAGGAATGGGGCCTGAAAGCTCCTACGAGCAGTACTTC. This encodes CAWIRFPTGMGPESSYEQYF. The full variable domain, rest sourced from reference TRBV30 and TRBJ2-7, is SQTIHQWPATLVQPVGSPLSLECTVEGTSNPNLYWYRQAAGRGLQLLFYSVGIGQISSEVPQNLSASRPQDRQFILSSKKLLLSDSGFYLCAWIRFPTGMGPESSYEQYFGPGTRLTVT.

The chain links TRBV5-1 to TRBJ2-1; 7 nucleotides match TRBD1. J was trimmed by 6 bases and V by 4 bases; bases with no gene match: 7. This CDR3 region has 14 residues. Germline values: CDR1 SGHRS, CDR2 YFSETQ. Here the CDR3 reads CASSDGTVINEQFF. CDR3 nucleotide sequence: TGCGCCAGCAGCGATGGGACAGTTATCAATGAGCAGTTCTTC.

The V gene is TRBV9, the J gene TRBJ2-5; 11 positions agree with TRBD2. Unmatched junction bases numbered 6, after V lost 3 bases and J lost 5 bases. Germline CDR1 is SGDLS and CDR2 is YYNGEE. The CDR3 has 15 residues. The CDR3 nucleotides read TGTGCCAGCAGCGGATTAGCGGGGGGGCAGGAGACCCAGTACTTC. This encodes CASSGLAGGQETQYF.

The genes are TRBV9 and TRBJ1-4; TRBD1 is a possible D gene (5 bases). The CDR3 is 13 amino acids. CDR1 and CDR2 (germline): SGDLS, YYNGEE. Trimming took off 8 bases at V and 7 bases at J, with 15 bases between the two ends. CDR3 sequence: CASSGGDVEKLFF. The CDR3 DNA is TGTGCCAGTTCAGGCGGGGACGTTGAAAAACTGTTTTTT.

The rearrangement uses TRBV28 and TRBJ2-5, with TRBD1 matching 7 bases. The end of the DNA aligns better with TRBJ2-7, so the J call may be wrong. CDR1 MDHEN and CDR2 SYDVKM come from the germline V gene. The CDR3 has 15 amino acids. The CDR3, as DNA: TGTGCCAGCAGTTCCGCCGGACAGGCCCACTACGAGCAGTACTTC. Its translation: CASSSAGQAHYEQYF.

CDR3 sequence (DNA): TGTGCCAGCAGCGTTGGAGATCCGGACAGAGTATATGGCTACACCTTC. Protein sequence: CASSVGDPDRVYGYTF. This rearrangement joins TRBV9 to TRBJ1-2, with D perhaps matching TRBD1 (6 bases). There are 16 residues in the CDR3. V was shortened by 2 bases and J by 5 bases, with 19 bases between the two germline ends. CDR1 is SGDLS, CDR2 YYNGEE, per germline.

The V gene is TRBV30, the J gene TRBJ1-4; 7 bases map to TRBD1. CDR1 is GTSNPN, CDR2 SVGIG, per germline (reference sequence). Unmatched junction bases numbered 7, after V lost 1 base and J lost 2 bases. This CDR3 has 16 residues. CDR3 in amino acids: CAWSGPGGSTNEKLFF. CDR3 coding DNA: TGTGCCTGGAGTGGACCAGGGGGGTCTACTAATGAAAAACTGTTTTTT.

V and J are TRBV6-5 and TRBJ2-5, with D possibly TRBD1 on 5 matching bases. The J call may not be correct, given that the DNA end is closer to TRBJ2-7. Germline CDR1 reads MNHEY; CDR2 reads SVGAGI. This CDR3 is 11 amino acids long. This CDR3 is CASSPGFEQYF. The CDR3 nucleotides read TGTGCCAGCAGTCCAGGGTTCGAGCAGTACTTC.

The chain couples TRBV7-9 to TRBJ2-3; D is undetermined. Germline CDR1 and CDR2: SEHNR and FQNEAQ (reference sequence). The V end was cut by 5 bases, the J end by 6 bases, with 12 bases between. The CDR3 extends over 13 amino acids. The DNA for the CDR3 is TGTGCCAGCAGCCCCCCGGTTCGTGATACGCAGTATTTT. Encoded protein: CASSPPVRDTQYF. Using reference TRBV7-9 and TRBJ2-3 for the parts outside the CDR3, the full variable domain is DTGVSQNPRHKITKRGQNVTFRCDPISEHNRLYWYRQTLGQGPEFLTYFQNEAQLEKSRLLSDRFSAERPKGSFSTLEIQRTEQGDSAMYLCASSPPVRDTQYFGPGTRLTVL.

CDR3 in DNA: TGTGCCAGCAGACAGGGTCTTAGTCAGCCCCAGCATTTT. Protein product: CASRQGLSQPQHF. V and J are TRBV19 and TRBJ1-5; 7 nucleotides align to TRBD1. Trimming removed 9 bases from V and 6 bases from J; junction bases left unmatched: 8. The CDR3 totals 13 residues. Germline V gene data show CDR1 as LNHDA and CDR2 as SQIVND (reference sequence).

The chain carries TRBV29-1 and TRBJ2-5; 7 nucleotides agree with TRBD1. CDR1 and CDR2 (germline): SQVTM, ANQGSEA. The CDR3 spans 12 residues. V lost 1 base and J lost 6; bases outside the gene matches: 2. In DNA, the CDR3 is TGCAGCGTTGAAGGACAGGGACAGACCCAGTACTTC. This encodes CSVEGQGQTQYF.

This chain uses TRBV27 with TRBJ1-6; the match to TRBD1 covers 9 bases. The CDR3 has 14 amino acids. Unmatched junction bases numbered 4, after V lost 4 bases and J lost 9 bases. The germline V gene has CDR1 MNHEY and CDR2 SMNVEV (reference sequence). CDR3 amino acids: CASSSDRGGSPLHF. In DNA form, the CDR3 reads TGTGCCAGCAGTTCGGACAGGGGCGGTTCACCCCTCCACTTT.

The CDR3 bases are TGTGCCAGCATGGTACAGGGGGGGAACACTGAAGCTTTCTTT. It yields the protein CASMVQGGNTEAFF. The V and J genes are TRBV6-1 and TRBJ1-1; 8 nucleotides agree with TRBD1. V gave up 7 bases and J gave up 1 base; unmatched junction bases: 5. Looked up from germline, CDR1 is MNHNS and CDR2 is SASEGT. CDR3 length: 14 residues.

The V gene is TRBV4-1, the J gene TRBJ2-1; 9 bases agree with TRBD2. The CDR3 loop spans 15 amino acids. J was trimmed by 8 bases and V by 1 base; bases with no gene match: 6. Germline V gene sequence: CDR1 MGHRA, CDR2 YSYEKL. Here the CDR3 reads CASSQGPSGTDEQFF. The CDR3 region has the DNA TGCGCCAGCAGCCAAGGTCCTAGCGGGACGGATGAGCAGTTCTTC.

In DNA form, the CDR3 reads TGTGCCAGCAGTTTAGACAGGCTCTACGAGCAGTACTTC. The encoded protein is CASSLDRLYEQYF. V usage is TRBV28 and J usage is TRBJ2-7, with D tentatively TRBD1 (6 bases). CDR3 length equals 13 residues. V lost 2 bases and J 3 bases, leaving 8 bases between the germline ends. CDR1 is MDHEN and CDR2 is SYDVKM in the germline V gene.

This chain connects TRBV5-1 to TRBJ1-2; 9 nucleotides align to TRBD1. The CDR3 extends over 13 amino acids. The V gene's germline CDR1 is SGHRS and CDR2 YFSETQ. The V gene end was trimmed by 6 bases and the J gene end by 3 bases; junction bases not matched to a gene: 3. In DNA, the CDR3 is TGCGCCAGCAAACAGGGGGCTTACTATGGCTACACCTTC. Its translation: CASKQGAYYGYTF.

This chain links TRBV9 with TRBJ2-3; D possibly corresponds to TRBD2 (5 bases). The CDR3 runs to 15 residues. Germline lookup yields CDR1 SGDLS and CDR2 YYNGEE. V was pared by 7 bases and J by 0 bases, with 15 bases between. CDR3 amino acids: CASSRTVSSTDTQYF. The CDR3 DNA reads TGTGCCAGCTCCCGGACTGTCTCTAGCACAGATACGCAGTATTTT. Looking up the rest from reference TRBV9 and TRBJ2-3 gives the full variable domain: DSGVTQTPKHLITATGQRVTLRCSPRSGDLSVYWYQQSLDQGLQFLIQYYNGEERAKGNILERFSAQQFPDLHSELNLSSLELGDSALYFCASSRTVSSTDTQYFGPGTRLTVL.

The CDR3 DNA reads as TGCGCCAGCAGCTCCGGGACAGGGGCCGGGGAGCTGTTTTTT. Its translation: CASSSGTGAGELFF. V gene TRBV5-1 combines with J gene TRBJ2-2, with TRBD1 matching over 10 bases. V was clipped by 3 bases and J by 6 bases; unmatched bases: 2. CDR1 and CDR2 from the germline V gene are SGHRS and YFSETQ. This CDR3 has 14 amino acids.

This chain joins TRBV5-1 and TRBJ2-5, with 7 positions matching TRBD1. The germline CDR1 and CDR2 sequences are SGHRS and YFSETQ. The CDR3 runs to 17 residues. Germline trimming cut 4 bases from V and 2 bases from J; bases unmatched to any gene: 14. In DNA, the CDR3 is TGCGCCAGCAGCCGACAAAAGCCGGGACAGCCTCAAGAGACCCAGTACTTC. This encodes CASSRQKPGQPQETQYF.